This TCR beta chain originates from a study of control samples from healthy donors and cancer patients. V lost 0 bases, J lost 2 bases, and 19 bases lay in between. There are 18 residues in the CDR3. CDR1 is MGHDK and CDR2 is SYGVNS in the germline V gene. Sequencing used immunoSEQ multiplex PCR; TCRdb keeps in-frame clones, though not all of them. The table lists over 75,000 clones, 82% of them singletons. This TCR was recovered from a man aged 60 to 75 in good health. Sample: blood. The rearrangement uses TRBV25-1 and TRBJ2-5, with D possibly being TRBD2 (6 bases). CDR3 nucleotide sequence: TGTGCCAGCAGTGAATATATCGGGGAGCGGGTCAGACAAGAGACCCAGTACTTC. Its protein product is CASSEYIGERVRQETQYF.